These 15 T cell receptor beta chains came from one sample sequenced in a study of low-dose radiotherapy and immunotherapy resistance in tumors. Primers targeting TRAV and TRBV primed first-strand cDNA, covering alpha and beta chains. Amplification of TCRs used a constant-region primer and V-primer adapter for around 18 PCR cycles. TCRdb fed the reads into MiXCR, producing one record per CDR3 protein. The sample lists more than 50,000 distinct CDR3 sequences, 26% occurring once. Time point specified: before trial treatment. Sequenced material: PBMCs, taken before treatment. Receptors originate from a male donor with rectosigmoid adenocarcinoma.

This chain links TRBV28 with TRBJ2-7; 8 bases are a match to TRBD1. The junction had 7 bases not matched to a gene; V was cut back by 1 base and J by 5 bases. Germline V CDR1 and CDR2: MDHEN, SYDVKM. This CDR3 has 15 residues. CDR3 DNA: TGTGCCAGCAGTTTATATGATCCAGGGGGCGACGAGCAGTACTTC. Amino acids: CASSLYDPGGDEQYF.

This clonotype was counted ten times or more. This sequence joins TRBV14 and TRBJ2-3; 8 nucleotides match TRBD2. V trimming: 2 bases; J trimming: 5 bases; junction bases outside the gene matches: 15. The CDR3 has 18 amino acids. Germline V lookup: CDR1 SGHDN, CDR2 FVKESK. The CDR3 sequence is CASSQFPLASGYGDTQYF. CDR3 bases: TGTGCCAGCAGCCAATTTCCCCTGGCTAGCGGGTACGGAGATACGCAGTATTTT.

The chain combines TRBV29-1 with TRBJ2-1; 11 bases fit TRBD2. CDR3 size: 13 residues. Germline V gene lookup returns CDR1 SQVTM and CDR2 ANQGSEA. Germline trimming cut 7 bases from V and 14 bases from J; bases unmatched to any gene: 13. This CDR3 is CSALAGGPTAEFF. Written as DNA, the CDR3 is TGCAGCGCTCTAGCGGGAGGACCAACGGCGGAGTTCTTC.

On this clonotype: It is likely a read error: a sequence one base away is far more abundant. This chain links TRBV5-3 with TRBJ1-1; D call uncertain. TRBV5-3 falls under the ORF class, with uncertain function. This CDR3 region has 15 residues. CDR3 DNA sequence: TGTATCAGCAGCGAAACGGTCGGGTATAACACTGAAGCTTTCTTT. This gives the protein CISSETVGYNTEAFF.

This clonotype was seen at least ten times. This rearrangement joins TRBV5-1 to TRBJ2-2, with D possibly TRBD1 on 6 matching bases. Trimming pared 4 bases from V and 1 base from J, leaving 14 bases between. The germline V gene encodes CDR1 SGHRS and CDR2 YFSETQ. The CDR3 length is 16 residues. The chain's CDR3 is CASSGDPGQNTGELFF. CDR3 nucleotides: TGCGCCAGCAGCGGAGATCCGGGACAGAACACCGGGGAGCTGTTTTTT.

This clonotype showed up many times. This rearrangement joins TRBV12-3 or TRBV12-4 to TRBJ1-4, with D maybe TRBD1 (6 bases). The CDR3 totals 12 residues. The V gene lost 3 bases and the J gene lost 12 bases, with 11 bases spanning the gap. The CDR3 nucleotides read TGTGCCAGCAGTTTGGGGGCGAGGGAACTGTTTTTT. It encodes CASSLGARELFF.

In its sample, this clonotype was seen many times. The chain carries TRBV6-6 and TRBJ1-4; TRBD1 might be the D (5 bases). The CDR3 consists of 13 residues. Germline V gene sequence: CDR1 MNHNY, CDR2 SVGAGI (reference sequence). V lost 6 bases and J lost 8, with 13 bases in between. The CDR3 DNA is TGTGCCAGCAGCAACCTCAGGGCCGAAAAACTGTTTTTT. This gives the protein CASSNLRAEKLFF.

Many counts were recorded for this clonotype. For the CDR3, the DNA is TGTGCCAGCAGTGGAGGGTTTTATAATTCACCCCTCCACTTT. Its translation is CASSGGFYNSPLHF. The chain recombines TRBV2 with TRBJ1-6; no firm D call. The CDR3 totals 14 residues. Trimming took 4 bases from V and 4 from J, leaving 8 bases between them. The germline gives CDR1 SNHLY, CDR2 FYNNEI. The full variable domain, its missing parts supplied by reference TRBV2 and TRBJ1-6, is EPEVTQTPSHQVTQMGQEVILRCVPISNHLYFYWYRQILGQKVEFLVSFYNNEISEKSEIFDDQFSVERPDGSNFTLKIRSTKLEDSAMYFCASSGGFYNSPLHFGNGTRLTVT.

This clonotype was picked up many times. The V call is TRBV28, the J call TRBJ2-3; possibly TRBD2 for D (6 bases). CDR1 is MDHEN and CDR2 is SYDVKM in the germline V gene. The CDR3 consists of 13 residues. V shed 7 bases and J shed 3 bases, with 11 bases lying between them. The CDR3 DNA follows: TGTGCCAGCAACGGGAGAGGAACAGATACGCAGTATTTT. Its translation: CASNGRGTDTQYF.

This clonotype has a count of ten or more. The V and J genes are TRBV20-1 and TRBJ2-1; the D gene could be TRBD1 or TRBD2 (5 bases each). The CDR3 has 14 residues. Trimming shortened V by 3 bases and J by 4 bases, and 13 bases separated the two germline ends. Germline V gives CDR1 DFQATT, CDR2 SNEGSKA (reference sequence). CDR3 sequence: CSASLRGPYNEQFF. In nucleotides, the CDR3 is TGCAGTGCTAGTCTCCGGGGCCCATACAATGAGCAGTTCTTC.

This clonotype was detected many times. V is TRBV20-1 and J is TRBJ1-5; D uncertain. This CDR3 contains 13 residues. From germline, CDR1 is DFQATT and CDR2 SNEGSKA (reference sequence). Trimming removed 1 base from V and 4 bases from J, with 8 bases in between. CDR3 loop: CSARVTTNQPQHF. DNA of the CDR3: TGCAGTGCTAGAGTTACGACGAATCAGCCCCAGCATTTT.

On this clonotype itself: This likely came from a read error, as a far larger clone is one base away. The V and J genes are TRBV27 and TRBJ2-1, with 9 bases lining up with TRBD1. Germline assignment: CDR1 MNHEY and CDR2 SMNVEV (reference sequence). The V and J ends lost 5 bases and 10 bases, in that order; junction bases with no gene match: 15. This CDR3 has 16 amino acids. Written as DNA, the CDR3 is TGTGCCAGCAGTCTAGAACCGGGACAGGGTAGCGACGAGCAGTTCTTC. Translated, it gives CASSLEPGQGSDEQFF.

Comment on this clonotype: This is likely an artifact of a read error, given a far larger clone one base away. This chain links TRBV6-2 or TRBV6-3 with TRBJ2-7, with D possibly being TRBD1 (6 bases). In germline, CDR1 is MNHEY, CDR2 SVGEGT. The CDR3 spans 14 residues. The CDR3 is CTSSYGQPPSEQYF. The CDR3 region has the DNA TGTACCAGCAGTTATGGACAGCCGCCCTCCGAGCAGTACTTC.

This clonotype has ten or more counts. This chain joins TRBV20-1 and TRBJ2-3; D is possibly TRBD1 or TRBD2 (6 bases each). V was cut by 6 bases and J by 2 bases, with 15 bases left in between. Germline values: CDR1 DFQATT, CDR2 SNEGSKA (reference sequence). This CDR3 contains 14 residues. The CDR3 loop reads CSAGGEILTDTQYF. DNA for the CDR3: TGCAGTGCGGGGGGCGAAATCCTCACAGATACGCAGTATTTT.

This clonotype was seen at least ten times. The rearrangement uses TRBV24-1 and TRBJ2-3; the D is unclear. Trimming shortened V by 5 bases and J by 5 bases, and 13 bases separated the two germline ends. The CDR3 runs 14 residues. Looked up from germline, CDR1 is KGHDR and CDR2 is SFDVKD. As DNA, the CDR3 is TGTGCCACCAGTGGTATACCCACTGAAGATACGCAGTATTTT. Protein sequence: CATSGIPTEDTQYF.